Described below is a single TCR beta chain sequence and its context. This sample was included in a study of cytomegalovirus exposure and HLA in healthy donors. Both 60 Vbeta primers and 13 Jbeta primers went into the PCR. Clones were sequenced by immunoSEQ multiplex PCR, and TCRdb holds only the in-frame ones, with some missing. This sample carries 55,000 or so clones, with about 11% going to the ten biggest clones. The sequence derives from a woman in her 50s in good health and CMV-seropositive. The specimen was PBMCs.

In DNA form, the CDR3 reads TGTGCCAGTAGTAGGGCTAGCGTTAGCACAGATACGCAGTATTTT. This translates into CASSRASVSTDTQYF. This chain links TRBV19 with TRBJ2-3, with a possible D match to TRBD2 (6 bases). This CDR3 contains 15 residues. Trimming removed 4 bases at V and 0 bases at J, with 11 bases between. The germline V gene has CDR1 LNHDA and CDR2 SQIVND (reference sequence).